The 29 T cell receptor beta chains reported below all come from one sample, sequenced in a study of T cells expressing NK-cell markers. For each CDR3 protein, TCRdb gives one entry from its re-call of the 5' RACE reads, without DNA. The sample's table shows about 440,000 distinct CDR3 sequences. Sequenced: blood T cells: a sorted CD56 or NKG2C T cell subset, CD4+ or CD8+ T cells, or bulk PBMC T cells (not recorded which). The receptors originated from a woman between 18 and 75 years old in good health.

V and J are TRBV12-3 or TRBV12-4 and TRBJ2-2; the TRBD1 assignment by TCRdb is unverifiable without DNA. The CDR3 has 14 amino acids. The CDR3 reads CASSFRGDTGELFF.

The chain couples TRBV4-2 to TRBJ2-1; TCRdb indicates TRBD2, and absent DNA this call remains unverified. The length of the CDR3 is 23 residues. Germline lookup yields CDR1 LGHNA and CDR2 YNFKEQ. This CDR3 is CASSQTHVPEVGLAGALYNEQFF.

The rearrangement joins TRBV20-1 to TRBJ2-1; TCRdb indicates TRBD2, and absent DNA this call remains unverified. From germline, CDR1 is DFQATT and CDR2 SNEGSKA (reference sequence). The length of the CDR3 is 16 residues. The CDR3 loop reads CSARSSGAAIYNEQFF.

V usage is TRBV4-3 and J usage is TRBJ1-2; TCRdb reports TRBD1, a call that lacks DNA to check it against. This CDR3 has 15 residues. Germline V gene lookup returns CDR1 LGHNA and CDR2 YSLEER. The CDR3 protein is CASSQDPQGRVGYTF.

The V and J genes are TRBV12-3 or TRBV12-4 and TRBJ2-2; TCRdb's assignment of TRBD2 cannot be checked, as there is no DNA. This CDR3 comprises 15 residues. This chain's CDR3 is CASSANLRIAGELFF.

The chain uses TRBV28 and TRBJ2-1; TCRdb calls TRBD2, which cannot be checked without DNA. Germline CDR1 reads MDHEN; CDR2 reads SYDVKM. The CDR3 extends over 15 amino acids. This CDR3 reads CASSLGGLEYNEQFF.

The chain combines TRBV30 with TRBJ2-7; TCRdb names TRBD2, which stays unverified in the absence of DNA. This CDR3 is 14 amino acids long. Germline V gene data show CDR1 as GTSNPN and CDR2 as SVGIG (reference sequence). This chain's CDR3 is CAWSEDSEAYEQYF.

This rearrangement joins TRBV7-9 to TRBJ2-3. The V gene's germline CDR1 is SEHNR and CDR2 FQNEAQ (reference sequence). The CDR3 has 13 amino acids. CDR3 region: CASSSVDGYTQYF.

This rearrangement joins TRBV3-1 to TRBJ2-1; the TCRdb D gene call, TRBD2, has no DNA to confirm it. This CDR3 contains 14 residues. The germline CDR1 and CDR2 sequences are LGHDT and YNNKEL (reference sequence). This chain's CDR3 is CASRRGGAYNEQFF.

V and J are TRBV27 and TRBJ2-1; as DNA is missing, the TRBD1 call by TCRdb cannot be tested. Germline V gives CDR1 MNHEY, CDR2 SMNVEV (reference sequence). The CDR3 runs 15 residues. The CDR3 spells CASSLPLTGINEQFF.

The V and J genes are TRBV7-2 and TRBJ1-6; TCRdb's assignment of TRBD1 cannot be checked, as there is no DNA. CDR1 and CDR2 from the germline V gene are SGHTA and FQGNSA. The CDR3 sequence is 15 residues long. The CDR3 region is CASSPLAGYNSPLHF.

The chain combines TRBV7-2 with TRBJ2-3; the D call of TRBD2 rests on TCRdb alone, since no DNA is present to check it. The CDR3 has 16 amino acids. Germline V gives CDR1 SGHTA, CDR2 FQGNSA. This chain's CDR3 is CASSLGTGLAVDTQYF.

The gene calls are TRBV5-1 and TRBJ2-2. This CDR3 contains 14 residues. Germline loops: CDR1 SGHRS, CDR2 YFSETQ. The CDR3 is CASSLAQNTGELFF.

This chain's CDR3 is CASSLLGSGNTIYF. J is TRBJ1-3 and V is TRBV7-2. CDR1 is SGHTA and CDR2 is FQGNSA in the germline V gene. The CDR3 runs to 14 residues.

CDR3 loop: CASSIFGQETQYF. The rearrangement joins TRBV19 to TRBJ2-5. Germline V gene lookup returns CDR1 LNHDA and CDR2 SQIVND (reference sequence). This CDR3 comprises 13 residues.

The rearrangement joins TRBV27 to TRBJ2-7; TCRdb designates TRBD1, a call that cannot be tested without DNA. Germline CDR1 and CDR2: MNHEY and SMNVEV (reference sequence). This CDR3 comprises 13 residues. CDR3 residues: CASSSTAALEQYF.

The V call is TRBV29-1, the J call TRBJ2-5; TCRdb proposes TRBD1, but this gene call is untestable without DNA. CDR3 size: 12 residues. The V gene's germline CDR1 is SQVTM and CDR2 ANQGSEA. The chain's CDR3 is CSVGQGVETQYF.

The chain joins TRBV6-5 to TRBJ1-5; the D gene TCRdb calls, TRBD1, cannot be checked with no DNA. The CDR3 is 14 amino acids. CDR1 is MNHEY, CDR2 SVGAGI, per germline. CDR3 amino acids: CASSSHTGMGPQHF.

V gene TRBV7-3 combines with J gene TRBJ2-2; absent DNA, TCRdb's TRBD2 call cannot be checked. This CDR3 is built from 15 residues. Germline V lookup: CDR1 SGHTA, CDR2 FQGTGA. Here the CDR3 reads CASSTRTSGGGELFF. The entire variable domain, with the rest obtained from reference TRBV7-3 and TRBJ2-2, is as follows: GAGVSQTPSNKVTEKGKYVELRCDPISGHTALYWYRQSLGQGPEFLIYFQGTGAADDSGLPNDRFFAVRPEGSVSTLKIQRTERGDSAVYLCASSTRTSGGGELFFGEGSRLTVL.

The rearrangement uses TRBV29-1 and TRBJ2-3; TCRdb's D call, TRBD2, is unchecked because there is no DNA. CDR1 and CDR2 from the germline V gene are SQVTM and ANQGSEA. CDR3 length: 14 amino acids. The CDR3 here is CSVVLALMTDTQYF.

The chain joins TRBV14 to TRBJ2-5. Germline lookup yields CDR1 SGHDN and CDR2 FVKESK. CDR3 length equals 13 residues. The CDR3 spells CASSARVVEAQYF.

The chain employs TRBV7-2 and TRBJ2-5; without DNA, the TCRdb call of TRBD1 cannot be checked. The CDR3 length is 17 residues. CDR1 is SGHTA and CDR2 is FQGNSA in the germline V gene. The CDR3 loop reads CASSGDRGRPLSETQYF.

V gene TRBV10-3 combines with J gene TRBJ2-7. Germline CDR1 is ENHRY and CDR2 is SYGVKD. The CDR3 has 11 amino acids. The CDR3: CAISDGYEQYF.

This chain connects TRBV7-2 to TRBJ1-4; checking the TCRdb D call of TRBD1 is not possible without DNA. The CDR3 totals 13 residues. Per germline, CDR1 SGHTA and CDR2 FQGNSA. This chain's CDR3 is CASSLVRGEKLFF. The full variable domain, completed using reference TRBV7-2 and TRBJ1-4, is GAGVSQSPSNKVTEKGKDVELRCDPISGHTALYWYRQSLGQGLEFLIYFQGNSAPDKSGLPSDRFSAERTGGSVSTLTIQRTQQEDSAVYLCASSLVRGEKLFFGSGTQLSVL.

This chain joins TRBV6-1 and TRBJ1-2; lacking DNA, the TRBD1 call made by TCRdb goes unchecked. Per germline, CDR1 MNHNS and CDR2 SASEGT. The CDR3 is made up of 13 amino acids. The CDR3 region is CASSSGQVYGYTF.

CDR3 sequence: CASSHPSGGVTDTQYF. The V and J genes are TRBV4-3 and TRBJ2-3; lacking DNA, the TRBD2 call made by TCRdb goes unchecked. The CDR3 length is 16 residues. Germline V lookup: CDR1 LGHNA, CDR2 YSLEER.

The chain has TRBV27 and TRBJ1-6; TCRdb's assignment of TRBD1 cannot be checked, as there is no DNA. Germline lookup yields CDR1 MNHEY and CDR2 SMNVEV (reference sequence). The CDR3 covers 16 residues. CDR3 residues: CASSSAPGAGDSPLHF.

This chain joins TRBV7-9 and TRBJ1-1; the TCRdb call, TRBD1, lacks DNA for checking. This CDR3 has 14 amino acids. The germline V gene has CDR1 SEHNR and CDR2 FQNEAQ (reference sequence). The CDR3 sequence: CASIPGQTNTEAFF. The full variable domain, in which reference TRBV7-9 and TRBJ1-1 provide the parts outside the CDR3, is DTGVSQNPRHKITKRGQNVTFRCDPISEHNRLYWYRQTLGQGPEFLTYFQNEAQLEKSRLLSDRFSAERPKGSFSTLEIQRTEQGDSAMYLCASIPGQTNTEAFFGQGTRLTVV.

The rearrangement uses TRBV7-3 and TRBJ2-3. CDR1 and CDR2 (germline): SGHTA, FQGTGA. The length of the CDR3 is 14 residues. CDR3 in amino acids: CASSLHPSTDTQYF.